Listed here are 17 T cell receptor beta chains from one sample, sequenced in a study of T cell responses to AZD1222 COVID-19 vaccine. Some clones are missing from TCRdb's copy, which holds only in-frame ones; the method was immunoSEQ multiplex PCR. The table lists about 99,000 clones, approximately 88% of them singletons. This specimen was peripheral blood, taken on day 0 of AZD1222 vaccination. The receptor set was obtained from an adult in good health.

This clone showed up just once. The V call is TRBV6-5, the J call TRBJ1-2, with D perhaps matching TRBD1 (5 bases). Trimming took off 7 bases at V and 8 bases at J, with 23 bases between the two ends. This CDR3 spans 15 amino acids. Germline V gives CDR1 MNHEY, CDR2 SVGAGI. DNA of the CDR3: TGTGCCAGCACCGTGGGTGGGTCCCGTGGGGGAGGCTACACCTTC. This translates into CASTVGGSRGGGYTF.

This clone was counted only a few times. Relative to the germline gene, one junction end is altered; a read error may explain this. The chain carries TRBV5-6 and TRBJ2-7; D call uncertain. This CDR3 spans 11 amino acids. The germline V gene encodes CDR1 SGHDT and CDR2 YYEEEE. CDR3 amino acids: CASSLNYQSDF. CDR3 in DNA: TGTGCCAGCAGCTTGAATTACCAGTCTGACTTC. The entire variable domain, with the rest obtained from reference TRBV5-6 and TRBJ2-7, is as follows: DAGVTQSPTHLIKTRGQQVTLRCSPKSGHDTVSWYQQALGQGPQFIFQYYEEEERQRGNFPDRFSGHQFPNYSSELNVNALLLGDSALYLCASSLNYQSDFGPGTRLTVT.

The V call is TRBV9, the J call TRBJ2-7; TRBD2 might be the D (6 bases). CDR3 length: 16 amino acids. Trimming took off 3 bases at V and 0 bases at J, with 16 bases between the two ends. Per germline, CDR1 SGDLS and CDR2 YYNGEE. The CDR3 region is CASSALGSGSSYEQYF. For the CDR3, the DNA is TGTGCCAGCAGCGCCCTGGGTAGCGGAAGCTCCTACGAGCAGTACTTC. The complete variable domain, with remaining parts taken from reference TRBV9 and TRBJ2-7, reads DSGVTQTPKHLITATGQRVTLRCSPRSGDLSVYWYQQSLDQGLQFLIQYYNGEERAKGNILERFSAQQFPDLHSELNLSSLELGDSALYFCASSALGSGSSYEQYFGPGTRLTVT.

This chain connects TRBV4-3 to TRBJ2-7; 7 nucleotides agree with TRBD2. V dropped 0 bases and J dropped 2; count of bases not matched to a gene: 4. Germline lookup yields CDR1 LGHNA and CDR2 YSLEER. This CDR3 contains 15 residues. CDR3 nucleotide sequence: TGCGCCAGCAGCCAAGATTTGGCGGGGGCCTACGAGCAGTACTTC. Its protein product is CASSQDLAGAYEQYF.

The chain has TRBV2 and TRBJ1-5, with D possibly being TRBD1 (5 bases). The CDR3 extends over 14 amino acids. The V end was cut by 7 bases, the J end by 5 bases, with 15 bases between. Germline CDR1 SNHLY, CDR2 FYNNEI. The DNA for the CDR3 is TGTGCCAGCAATAAGGGGAGGTTGGATCAGCCCCAGCATTTT. It is translated as CASNKGRLDQPQHF.

The chain employs TRBV19 and TRBJ2-7; 10 nucleotides match TRBD2. Trimming cost V 4 bases and J 3 bases; bases outside gene matches: 6. The CDR3 runs 15 residues. CDR1 is LNHDA and CDR2 is SQIVND in the germline V gene (reference sequence). CDR3 region: CASSKLAGLIYEQYF. CDR3 coding DNA: TGTGCCAGTAGTAAACTAGCGGGGCTTATCTACGAGCAGTACTTC.

The V and J genes are TRBV9 and TRBJ1-2, with a tentative D call TRBD1 (6 bases). The CDR3 length is 14 residues. Looked up from germline, CDR1 is SGDLS and CDR2 is YYNGEE. The V and J ends lost 0 bases and 5 bases respectively, with 11 bases between them. The CDR3 reads CASSVEGGPYGYTF. CDR3 DNA: TGTGCCAGCAGCGTAGAAGGGGGACCATATGGCTACACCTTC. Using reference TRBV9 and TRBJ1-2 for the parts outside the CDR3, the full variable domain is DSGVTQTPKHLITATGQRVTLRCSPRSGDLSVYWYQQSLDQGLQFLIQYYNGEERAKGNILERFSAQQFPDLHSELNLSSLELGDSALYFCASSVEGGPYGYTFGSGTRLTVV.

The CDR3 DNA reads as TGCGCCAGCAGCTTGGGCCCCCCCGGCCGCCTGGCGGAGGTATCTGGAAACACCATATATTTT. Translation: CASSLGPPGRLAEVSGNTIYF. The chain combines TRBV5-1 with TRBJ1-3, with D uncertain. The germline V and J ends were trimmed by 0 bases and 1 base, with 26 bases remaining between them. Germline-derived CDR1 and CDR2 are SGHRS and YFSETQ. The CDR3 covers 21 residues.

The rearrangement uses TRBV6-5 and TRBJ2-5, with unresolved D. Per the germline V gene, CDR1 is MNHEY and CDR2 is SVGAGI. With 7 bases removed from V and 5 bases from J, the gap between germline ends came to 17 bases. The CDR3 runs to 14 residues. CDR3 sequence (DNA): TGTGCCAGCAACTCCCCATTGGCTCGGGAGACCCAGTACTTC. Translating it yields CASNSPLARETQYF.

The chain employs TRBV11-2 and TRBJ2-3, with 7 bases fitting TRBD1. Germline values: CDR1 SGHAT, CDR2 FQNNGV. V shed 5 bases and J 5 bases; nucleotides not matched to a gene: 19. The CDR3 sequence is 18 residues long. The CDR3 sequence is CASSTQKTGLSNRDTQYF. For the CDR3, the DNA is TGTGCCAGCAGCACTCAAAAGACAGGGCTATCAAACCGAGATACGCAGTATTTT. Filled out from reference TRBV11-2 and TRBJ2-3, the complete variable domain reads EAGVAQSPRYKIIEKRQSVAFWCNPISGHATLYWYQQILGQGPKLLIQFQNNGVVDDSQLPKDRFSAERLKGVDSTLKIQPAKLEDSAVYLCASSTQKTGLSNRDTQYFGPGTRLTVL.

The J gene is TRBJ1-1, the V gene TRBV29-1; no clear D gene. This CDR3 has 10 amino acids. V was pared by 5 bases and J by 8 bases, with 9 bases between. Per germline, CDR1 SQVTM and CDR2 ANQGSEA. CDR3 DNA sequence: TGCAGCGTTCATCAGGTCGAAGCTTTCTTT. Translation: CSVHQVEAFF.

The V and J genes are TRBV5-6 and TRBJ1-6; D is unresolved. Deletions cut 3 bases from V and 0 bases from J, with 13 bases between. The CDR3 runs to 17 residues. CDR1 and CDR2 (germline): SGHDT, YYEEEE. This CDR3 is CASSWGAQSSYNSPLHF. The CDR3 coding sequence is TGTGCCAGCAGCTGGGGAGCCCAGAGCTCCTATAATTCACCCCTCCACTTT.

The rearrangement joins TRBV10-2 to TRBJ1-6; maybe TRBD1 (6 bases). The CDR3 runs to 16 residues. Per the germline V gene, CDR1 is WSHSY and CDR2 is SAAADI. V lost 4 bases and J lost 5, with 15 bases in between. CDR3 coding DNA: TGCGCCAGCAGTGGACAGGCGGCACCGAATAATTCACCCCTCCACTTT. Residues: CASSGQAAPNNSPLHF.

The chain couples TRBV11-2 to TRBJ2-3; unclear D gene. Trimming removed 5 bases at V and 0 bases at J, with 3 bases between. Germline CDR1 is SGHAT and CDR2 is FQNNGV. The CDR3 extends over 12 amino acids. The CDR3 spells CASSPSTDTQYF. The CDR3 nucleotides read TGTGCCAGCAGCCCTAGCACAGATACGCAGTATTTT. Filled out from reference TRBV11-2 and TRBJ2-3, the complete variable domain reads EAGVAQSPRYKIIEKRQSVAFWCNPISGHATLYWYQQILGQGPKLLIQFQNNGVVDDSQLPKDRFSAERLKGVDSTLKIQPAKLEDSAVYLCASSPSTDTQYFGPGTRLTVL.

This clone was recorded a few times. V gene TRBV5-1 combines with J gene TRBJ1-6; D unresolved. Germline V gene sequence: CDR1 SGHRS, CDR2 YFSETQ. There are 15 residues in the CDR3. The germline V and J ends were trimmed by 4 bases and 5 bases, with 13 bases remaining between them. The CDR3 bases are TGCGCCAGCAGCAAGTCTGTCCAGAATAATTCACCCCTCCACTTT. It specifies CASSKSVQNNSPLHF.

This rearrangement joins TRBV10-3 to TRBJ1-1; D may be TRBD1 (6 bases). Deletions cut 7 bases from V and 2 bases from J, with 11 bases between. The CDR3 length is 13 residues. Germline values: CDR1 ENHRY, CDR2 SYGVKD. This CDR3 is CAIKLGHNTEAFF. For the CDR3, the DNA is TGTGCCATCAAATTGGGACATAACACTGAAGCTTTCTTT.

The chain combines TRBV4-1 with TRBJ1-1; no clear D gene. This CDR3 spans 16 amino acids. Trimming cost V 0 bases and J 0 bases, with 11 bases left between them. Germline values: CDR1 MGHRA, CDR2 YSYEKL. The CDR3 loop reads CASSQDLEILNTEAFF. The CDR3 nucleotides read TGCGCCAGCAGCCAAGATCTGGAGATATTGAACACTGAAGCTTTCTTT.